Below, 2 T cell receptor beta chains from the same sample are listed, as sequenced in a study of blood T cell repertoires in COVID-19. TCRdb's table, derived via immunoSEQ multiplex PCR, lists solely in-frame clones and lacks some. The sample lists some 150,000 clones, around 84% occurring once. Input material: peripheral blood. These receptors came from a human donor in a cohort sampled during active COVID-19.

The CDR3 DNA reads as TGTGCCATCGGATCAGGGCCCTATGGCTACACCTTC. It yields the protein CAIGSGPYGYTF. V and J are TRBV10-3 and TRBJ1-2; TRBD1 might be the D (5 bases). The CDR3 is made up of 12 amino acids. Looked up from germline, CDR1 is ENHRY and CDR2 is SYGVKD. V lost 8 bases, J lost 4 bases, and 11 bases lay in between.

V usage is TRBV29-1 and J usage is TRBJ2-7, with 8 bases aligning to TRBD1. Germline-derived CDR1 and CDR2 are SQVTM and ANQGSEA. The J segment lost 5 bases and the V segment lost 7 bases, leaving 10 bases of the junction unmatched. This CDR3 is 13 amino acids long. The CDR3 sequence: CSARPDRDHEQYF. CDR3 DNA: TGCAGCGCCCGCCCGGACAGGGACCACGAGCAGTACTTC.